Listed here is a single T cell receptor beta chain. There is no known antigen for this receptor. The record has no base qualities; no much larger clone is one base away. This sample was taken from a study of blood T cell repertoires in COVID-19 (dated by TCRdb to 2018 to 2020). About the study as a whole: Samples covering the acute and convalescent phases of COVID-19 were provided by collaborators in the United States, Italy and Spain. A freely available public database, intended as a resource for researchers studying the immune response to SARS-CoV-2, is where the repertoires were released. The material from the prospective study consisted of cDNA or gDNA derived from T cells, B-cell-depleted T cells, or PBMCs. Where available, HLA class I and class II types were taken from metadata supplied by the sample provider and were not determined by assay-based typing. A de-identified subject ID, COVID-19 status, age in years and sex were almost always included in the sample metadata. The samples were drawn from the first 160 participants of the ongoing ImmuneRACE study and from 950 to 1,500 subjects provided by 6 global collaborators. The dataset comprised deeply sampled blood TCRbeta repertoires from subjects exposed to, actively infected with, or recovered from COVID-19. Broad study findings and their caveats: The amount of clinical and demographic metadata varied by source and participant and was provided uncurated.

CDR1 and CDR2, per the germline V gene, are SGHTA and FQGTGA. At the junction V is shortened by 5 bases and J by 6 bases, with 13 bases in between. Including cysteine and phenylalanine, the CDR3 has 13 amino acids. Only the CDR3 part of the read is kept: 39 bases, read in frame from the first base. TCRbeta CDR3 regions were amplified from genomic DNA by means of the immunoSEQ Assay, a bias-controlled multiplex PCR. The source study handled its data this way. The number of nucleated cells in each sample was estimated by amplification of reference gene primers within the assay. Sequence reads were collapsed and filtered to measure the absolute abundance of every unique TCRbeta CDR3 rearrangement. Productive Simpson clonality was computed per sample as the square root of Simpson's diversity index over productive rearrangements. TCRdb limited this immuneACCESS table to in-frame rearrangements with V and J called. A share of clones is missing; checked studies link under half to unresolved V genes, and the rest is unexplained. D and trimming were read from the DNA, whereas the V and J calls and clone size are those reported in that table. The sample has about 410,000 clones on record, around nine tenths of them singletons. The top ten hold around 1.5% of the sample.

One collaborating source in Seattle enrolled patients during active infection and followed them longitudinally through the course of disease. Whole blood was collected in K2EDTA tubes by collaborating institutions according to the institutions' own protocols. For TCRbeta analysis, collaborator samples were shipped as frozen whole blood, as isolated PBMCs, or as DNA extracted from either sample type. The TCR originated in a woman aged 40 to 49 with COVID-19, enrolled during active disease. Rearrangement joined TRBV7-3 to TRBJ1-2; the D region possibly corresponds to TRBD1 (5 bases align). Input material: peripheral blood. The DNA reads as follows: TGTGCCAGCAGCACGGGATCGGGGGATGGCTACACCTTC. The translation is CASSTGSGDGYTF.